The sequence of this T cell receptor (beta chain) was determined in a study of breast tumors, draining lymph nodes, adjacent tissues. In germline, CDR1 is SQVTM, CDR2 ANQGSEA. Trimming pared 5 bases from V and 2 bases from J, leaving 19 bases between. CDR3 length equals 15 residues. TCRdb recomputed calls from the multiplex PCR reads with MiXCR, one row per CDR3 protein. The sample holds approximately 8,000 distinct CDR3 sequences, around three quarters seen once. Study findings and constraints: Tumor repertoires ranked between lymph nodes and nontumor tissue in diversity, with V and J gene preferences.

This clonotype is deemed medium-sized. Its specificity is not known. The sequenced sample consisted of tumor-adjacent breast tissue. The V call is TRBV29-1, the J call TRBJ2-7; a weak D match, TRBD1 (6 bases). The clonotype originates from a female donor with breast cancer. Some clones in this sample may be carry-over from other donors' samples. The CDR3 sequence is CSVTIPGHQTYEQYF. In DNA form, the CDR3 reads TGCAGCGTTACTATTCCGGGACACCAGACCTACGAGCAGTACTTC.